The clone carrying this T cell receptor beta chain was found a few times. Its antigen is not identified. This CDR3 has 13 residues. The germline gives CDR1 GTSNPN, CDR2 SVGIG (reference sequence). Trimming shortened V by 2 bases and J by 3 bases, and 10 bases separated the two germline ends. These data belong to a study of T-cell memory formation after mild COVID-19. Study-level results: Certain responding clones were present in pre-infection memory, suggesting participation of cross-reactive memory. Day 15 to 85 contracting clones showed balanced CD4/CD8; day 15 to 37 expanders favored CD4+. CD4+ contracting clones lay mainly in CM and EM, CD8+ ones in EMRA.

TCR alpha and TCR beta cDNA libraries carrying sample barcodes and UMIs came from 5'RACE with constant-segment primers. TCRdb processed the 5' RACE reads anew with MiXCR; each CDR3 protein has one entry. Of approximately 560,000 distinct CDR3 sequences listed, around a sixth are singletons. The clonotype was recovered from an adult woman who had mild COVID-19 (a few samples of this study predate the infection). Cell type and time point are not known. The chain uses TRBV30 and TRBJ1-2, with D maybe TRBD1 (6 bases). Sequencing was done on a sample of PBMCs or a T cell subset sorted from them (not recorded which). The CDR3, as DNA: TGTGCCTGGAGTCGGGACACCTACTATGGCTACACCTTC. Translated, it gives CAWSRDTYYGYTF. The variable domain in full, with the rest retrieved from reference TRBV30 and TRBJ1-2, is SQTIHQWPATLVQPVGSPLSLECTVEGTSNPNLYWYRQAAGRGLQLLFYSVGIGQISSEVPQNLSASRPQDRQFILSSKKLLLSDSGFYLCAWSRDTYYGYTFGSGTRLTVV.